This TCR beta chain was sequenced for a study of identical twins' blood T cells. Study-level results: Even for out-of-frame TCRbeta, twins reportedly shared V gene usage much more than unrelated donors. Twin similarity might stem from environmental factors, not only genetics.

A note on this clonotype: Its antigen is unidentified.

Sample barcodes were added at both library ends during cDNA synthesis. TCRdb re-called the 5' RACE reads through MiXCR, storing one row per CDR3 protein. Among a few hundred thousand distinct CDR3 sequences listed, roughly 27% were seen once. The three twin pairs were reared together, likely meeting the same infections. Trimming took 4 bases from V and 8 from J, leaving 9 bases between them. The germline gives CDR1 SGHTA, CDR2 FQGTGA. CDR3 length: 12 amino acids. V and J are TRBV7-3 and TRBJ2-1; a weak D match, TRBD2 (6 bases). Input material: PBMCs. This sequence originates from a woman between 18 and 49 years old in good health. Here the CDR3 DNA reads TGTGCCAGCAGCTCCGGGAGCGATGAGCAGTTCTTC. This gives the protein CASSSGSDEQFF. Filled out from reference TRBV7-3 and TRBJ2-1, the complete variable domain reads GAGVSQTPSNKVTEKGKYVELRCDPISGHTALYWYRQSLGQGPEFLIYFQGTGAADDSGLPNDRFFAVRPEGSVSTLKIQRTERGDSAVYLCASSSGSDEQFFGPGTRLTVL.